Listed here are 9 T cell receptor beta chains from one sample, sequenced in a study of cytomegalovirus exposure and HLA in healthy donors (dated by TCRdb to 2015 to 2018). To prepare the library, the immunoSEQ multiplex PCR assay was applied. For the multiplex PCR, a mixture combining 60 forward primers for TCR Vbeta segments and 13 reverse primers for TCR Jbeta segments was used. TCRdb holds this immuneACCESS table with in-frame rearrangements only. Some clones are missing; in checked studies, unresolved V genes explain under half, and the rest has no known cause. The sample yields about 150,000 clones; over 70% were counted once. The ten largest clones add up to approximately 2.3% of the sample. Specimen: PBMCs. These receptors all come from a man aged 25-45 years in good health and CMV-seronegative.

This clone has more than one count but fewer than ten. J is TRBJ2-5 and V is TRBV25-1, with TRBD2 matching 8 bases. The germline CDR1 and CDR2 sequences are MGHDK and SYGVNS. This CDR3 has 14 residues. V dropped 5 bases and J dropped 4; count of bases not matched to a gene: 6. In nucleotides, the CDR3 is TGTGCCAGCAGTCGTCGGGGGGGAGGAGAGACCCAGTACTTC. Encoded protein: CASSRRGGGETQYF.

The genes are TRBV19 and TRBJ1-6; D ambiguous. The germline V gene has CDR1 LNHDA and CDR2 SQIVND (reference sequence). V was clipped by 3 bases and J by 5 bases, with 11 bases between them. The CDR3 runs 15 residues. The CDR3 here is CASSMAAADNSPLHF. The CDR3 nucleotides read TGTGCCAGTAGTATGGCGGCAGCCGATAATTCACCCCTCCACTTT.

V and J are TRBV29-1 and TRBJ1-2; D is unresolved. This CDR3 spans 13 amino acids. The germline V gene has CDR1 SQVTM and CDR2 ANQGSEA. V was cut by 3 bases and J by 0 bases, with 8 bases left in between. CDR3: CSVDGSTNYGYTF. The DNA of the CDR3 is TGCAGCGTTGATGGCAGTACTAACTATGGCTACACCTTC.

The chain recombines TRBV19 with TRBJ1-2, with 7 bases aligning to TRBD1. The CDR3 has 14 amino acids. Germline trimming cut 4 bases from V and 4 bases from J; bases unmatched to any gene: 6. Germline V lookup: CDR1 LNHDA, CDR2 SQIVND (reference sequence). CDR3 in amino acids: CASSRDRDAYGYTF. The DNA of the CDR3 is TGTGCCAGTAGTAGAGACAGGGATGCCTATGGCTACACCTTC.

The V call is TRBV9, the J call TRBJ1-3, with 9 bases matching TRBD1. The CDR3 has 17 residues. J lost 3 bases, V lost 0 bases, and 7 bases had no gene match. The germline V gene has CDR1 SGDLS and CDR2 YYNGEE. The CDR3 nucleotides are TGTGCCAGCAGCGTAGACGGACAGGGGATAGATGGAAACACCATATATTTT. Translating gives CASSVDGQGIDGNTIYF.

This clone was counted a few times. The CDR3 region has the DNA TGTGCCAGCAGCGTAGGGGGGCTTAATGAAAAACTGTTTTTT. Protein product: CASSVGGLNEKLFF. The V call is TRBV9, the J call TRBJ1-4, with D tentatively TRBD1 (6 bases). The CDR3 loop spans 14 amino acids. Germline V lookup: CDR1 SGDLS, CDR2 YYNGEE. V was clipped by 0 bases and J by 4 bases, with 7 bases between them.

J is TRBJ1-3 and V is TRBV10-2; D is unresolved. Germline loops: CDR1 WSHSY, CDR2 SAAADI. The CDR3 runs 15 residues. The germline V and J ends were trimmed by 5 bases and 0 bases, with 11 bases remaining between them. CDR3 sequence (DNA): TGCGCCAGCAGTATCACAGAAGCCTCTGGAAACACCATATATTTT. Its translation: CASSITEASGNTIYF.

CDR3 coding DNA: TGTGCCAGCAGCGCGGGGGGACAGGGTGGAGTGTACGAGCAGTACTTC. This encodes CASSAGGQGGVYEQYF. V and J are TRBV9 and TRBJ2-7, with 9 bases fitting TRBD1. The CDR3 totals 16 residues. Germline assignment: CDR1 SGDLS and CDR2 YYNGEE. The trim removed 3 bases at V and 4 bases at J, leaving 11 bases unmatched.

As regards this clone: The germline gene is not matched at one end of the junction; a read error may be the cause. V is TRBV7-9 and J is TRBJ1-5; D is uncertain. This CDR3 region has 14 residues. Germline values: CDR1 SEHNR, CDR2 FQNEAQ (reference sequence). CDR3 residues: CASSLGGGNQPQNF. As DNA, the CDR3 is TGTGCCAGCAGCTTAGGGGGAGGAAATCAGCCCCAGAATTTT.